This is a list of T cell receptor beta chains from one sample in a study of blood T cell repertoires in COVID-19. Some clones are missing from TCRdb's copy, which holds only in-frame ones; the method was immunoSEQ multiplex PCR. The table includes 150,000 to 200,000 clones, under 90% detected once. Sequenced sample: peripheral blood. Source of these receptors: a man between 60 and 70 years old with acute or convalescent COVID-19. Both conserved end residues are part of each CDR3. Fields, in order: V gene, clone size, J gene, D gene, CDR3 protein, CDR3 DNA. D genes are given only for firm matches. Clone size is given for some rows only: seen once, a few or many times, or a class if the clone is expanded.

v_gene: TRBV20-1; abundance: .; j_gene: TRBJ2-4; d_gene: TRBD1; CDR3aa: CSASPQGAGKNIQYF; CDR3nt: TGCAGTGCTAGTCCACAGGGGGCGGGCAAAAACATTCAGTACTTC
v_gene: TRBV5-1; abundance: .; j_gene: TRBJ1-2; d_gene: .; CDR3aa: CASSLADRANYGYTF; CDR3nt: TGCGCCAGCAGCTTGGCCGATCGGGCTAACTATGGCTACACCTTC
v_gene: TRBV9; abundance: few; j_gene: TRBJ1-6; d_gene: .; CDR3aa: CASSPHIDTLYNSPLHF; CDR3nt: TGTGCCAGCAGCCCCCACATCGACACGCTCTATAATTCACCCCTCCACTTT
v_gene: TRBV7-3; abundance: .; j_gene: TRBJ2-1; d_gene: .; CDR3aa: CASSPLALNEQFF; CDR3nt: TGTGCCAGCAGCCCTCTAGCGCTCAATGAGCAGTTCTTC
v_gene: TRBV15; abundance: .; j_gene: TRBJ1-4; d_gene: TRBD1; CDR3aa: CATSREGTAATNEKLFF; CDR3nt: TGTGCCACCAGCAGAGAGGGGACAGCTGCAACTAATGAAAAACTGTTTTTT
v_gene: TRBV5-1; abundance: .; j_gene: TRBJ2-3; d_gene: TRBD1; CDR3aa: CASVPGQGTDTQYF; CDR3nt: TGCGCCAGCGTGCCGGGACAGGGAACAGATACGCAGTATTTT
v_gene: TRBV2; abundance: .; j_gene: TRBJ1-5; d_gene: TRBD1; CDR3aa: CASRIQGARQPQHF; CDR3nt: TGTGCCAGCAGGATACAGGGGGCCAGGCAGCCCCAGCATTTT
v_gene: TRBV28; abundance: .; j_gene: TRBJ2-7; d_gene: TRBD1; CDR3aa: CASDRAGEQYF; CDR3nt: TGTGCCTCGGACAGGGCGGGCGAGCAGTACTTC
v_gene: TRBV2; abundance: .; j_gene: TRBJ2-4; d_gene: .; CDR3aa: CASIPGEAKNIQYF; CDR3nt: TGTGCCAGCATTCCGGGAGAGGCCAAAAACATTCAGTACTTC
v_gene: TRBV7-9; abundance: .; j_gene: TRBJ1-5; d_gene: TRBD1; CDR3aa: CASSPDRNQPQHF; CDR3nt: TGTGCCAGCAGCCCGGACAGGAACCAGCCCCAGCATTTT
v_gene: TRBV24-1; abundance: .; j_gene: TRBJ2-4; d_gene: .; CDR3aa: CATSDFTGSNIQYF; CDR3nt: TGTGCCACCAGTGATTTCACAGGGTCAAACATTCAGTACTTC
v_gene: TRBV18; abundance: .; j_gene: TRBJ2-7; d_gene: TRBD2; CDR3aa: CATGEGSYEQYF; CDR3nt: TGTGCCACCGGGGAGGGGTCCTACGAGCAGTACTTC
v_gene: TRBV19; abundance: .; j_gene: TRBJ1-5; d_gene: .; CDR3aa: CASSMVRGAGQPQHF; CDR3nt: TGTGCCAGTAGTATGGTTAGGGGCGCCGGTCAGCCCCAGCATTTT
v_gene: TRBV10-1; abundance: .; j_gene: TRBJ2-1; d_gene: TRBD2; CDR3aa: CASSDSPSGPYNEQFF; CDR3nt: TGCGCCAGCAGTGACTCGCCTAGCGGACCCTACAATGAGCAGTTCTTC
v_gene: TRBV5-4; abundance: .; j_gene: TRBJ2-5; d_gene: .; CDR3aa: CASSLGGDPSGETQYF; CDR3nt: TGTGCCAGCAGCCTTGGCGGGGACCCAAGCGGAGAGACCCAGTACTTC
v_gene: TRBV3-1/TRBV3-2; abundance: .; j_gene: TRBJ2-3; d_gene: .; CDR3aa: CASSQDPMQYF; CDR3nt: TGTGCCAGCAGCCAAGATCCTATGCAGTATTTT
v_gene: TRBV3-1/TRBV3-2; abundance: once; j_gene: TRBJ2-7; d_gene: .; CDR3aa: CASSQAETYEQYF; CDR3nt: TGTGCCAGCAGCCAGGCGGAAACCTACGAGCAGTACTTC
v_gene: TRBV19; abundance: few; j_gene: TRBJ1-1; d_gene: .; CDR3aa: CASSIGAGENTEAFF; CDR3nt: TGTGCCAGTAGTATAGGGGCAGGGGAGAACACTGAAGCTTTCTTT
v_gene: TRBV30; abundance: .; j_gene: TRBJ2-7; d_gene: TRBD2; CDR3aa: CAWSVLAGDEQYF; CDR3nt: TGTGCCTGGAGTGTACTAGCGGGGGACGAGCAGTACTTC
v_gene: TRBV15; abundance: .; j_gene: TRBJ2-3; d_gene: TRBD2; CDR3aa: CATSSGLAGITDTQYF; CDR3nt: TGTGCCACCAGCAGCGGACTAGCGGGGATCACAGATACGCAGTATTTT
v_gene: TRBV20-1; abundance: .; j_gene: TRBJ2-7; d_gene: TRBD2; CDR3aa: CSASPGTSTQEQYF; CDR3nt: TGCAGTGCTAGTCCCGGGACTAGCACTCAAGAGCAGTACTTC
v_gene: TRBV25-1; abundance: .; j_gene: TRBJ2-2; d_gene: TRBD2; CDR3aa: CASRQAGINTGELFF; CDR3nt: TGTGCCAGCAGGCAAGCGGGAATCAACACCGGGGAGCTGTTTTTT
v_gene: TRBV6-1; abundance: few; j_gene: TRBJ2-1; d_gene: .; CDR3aa: CASSEGLAKSNEQFF; CDR3nt: TGTGCCAGCAGTGAAGGGCTAGCGAAGAGCAATGAGCAGTTCTTC
v_gene: TRBV5-1; abundance: few; j_gene: TRBJ1-2; d_gene: .; CDR3aa: CASSSGGWTNYGYTF; CDR3nt: TGCGCCAGCAGCTCGGGGGGTTGGACCAACTATGGCTACACCTTC
v_gene: TRBV7-8; abundance: .; j_gene: TRBJ2-6; d_gene: .; CDR3aa: CASSIGHSGANVLTF; CDR3nt: TGTGCCAGCAGCATAGGGCACTCTGGGGCCAACGTCCTGACTTTC
v_gene: TRBV9; abundance: .; j_gene: TRBJ1-3; d_gene: .; CDR3aa: CASSPRRVQGPGNTIYF; CDR3nt: TGTGCCAGCAGCCCACGTAGGGTCCAGGGGCCTGGAAACACCATATATTTT
v_gene: TRBV7-3; abundance: .; j_gene: TRBJ2-3; d_gene: .; CDR3aa: CASSFSGRGDTQYF; CDR3nt: TGTGCCAGCAGCTTTTCCGGGCGGGGAGATACGCAGTATTTT
v_gene: TRBV6-5; abundance: .; j_gene: TRBJ1-5; d_gene: .; CDR3aa: CASSYSGGAAQPQHF; CDR3nt: TGTGCCAGCAGTTACTCGGGGGGGGCGGCTCAGCCCCAGCATTTT
v_gene: TRBV6-6; abundance: .; j_gene: TRBJ2-5; d_gene: TRBD1; CDR3aa: CASSPIRQGRQTQYF; CDR3nt: TGTGCCAGCAGCCCAATCAGACAGGGGCGCCAGACCCAGTACTTC
v_gene: TRBV7-8; abundance: few; j_gene: TRBJ2-7; d_gene: TRBD2; CDR3aa: CASSLLAGGAYEQYF; CDR3nt: TGTGCCAGCAGCTTACTAGCGGGGGGTGCCTACGAGCAGTACTTC
v_gene: TRBV18; abundance: .; j_gene: TRBJ2-1; d_gene: TRBD2; CDR3aa: CASCPFSGSRNNEQFF; CDR3nt: TGTGCCAGCTGCCCCTTTAGCGGGAGCCGTAATAATGAGCAGTTCTTC
v_gene: TRBV4-1; abundance: once; j_gene: TRBJ2-2; d_gene: .; CDR3aa: CASSPYLSTGELFF; CDR3nt: TGCGCCAGCAGCCCTTATTTGTCCACCGGGGAGCTGTTTTTT
v_gene: TRBV18; abundance: .; j_gene: TRBJ1-1; d_gene: TRBD1; CDR3aa: CASSLSGQGSTHTEAFF; CDR3nt: TGTGCCAGCTCACTCTCCGGACAGGGTAGCACCCACACTGAAGCTTTCTTT
v_gene: TRBV6-1; abundance: .; j_gene: TRBJ1-1; d_gene: .; CDR3aa: CASSEGTGMNTEAFF; CDR3nt: TGTGCCAGCAGTGAAGGCACAGGGATGAACACTGAAGCTTTCTTT
v_gene: TRBV7-8; abundance: .; j_gene: TRBJ1-4; d_gene: TRBD1; CDR3aa: CASTAGTGIPTNEKLFF; CDR3nt: TGTGCCAGCACCGCCGGGACAGGCATCCCAACTAATGAAAAACTGTTTTTT
v_gene: TRBV3-1/TRBV3-2; abundance: .; j_gene: TRBJ2-7; d_gene: .; CDR3aa: CASSQRRDITYEQYF; CDR3nt: TGTGCCAGCAGCCAGCGTCGGGACATCACCTACGAGCAGTACTTC
v_gene: TRBV6-5; abundance: .; j_gene: TRBJ2-1; d_gene: TRBD2; CDR3aa: CASSRTSLFNEQFF; CDR3nt: TGTGCCAGCAGCCGGACTAGCTTATTCAATGAGCAGTTCTTC
v_gene: TRBV15; abundance: few; j_gene: TRBJ1-6; d_gene: TRBD1; CDR3aa: CATSSRQGDNSPLHF; CDR3nt: TGTGCCACCAGCAGCAGACAGGGAGATAATTCACCCCTCCACTTT
v_gene: TRBV9; abundance: .; j_gene: TRBJ2-1; d_gene: TRBD2; CDR3aa: CASSVGVMGLAGNEQFF; CDR3nt: TGTGCCAGCAGCGTAGGGGTGATGGGGCTAGCGGGCAATGAGCAGTTCTTC
v_gene: TRBV5-1; abundance: .; j_gene: TRBJ1-3; d_gene: TRBD1; CDR3aa: CASSPWTGSGNTIYF; CDR3nt: TGCGCCAGCAGCCCATGGACAGGGTCTGGAAACACCATATATTTT
v_gene: TRBV7-9; abundance: .; j_gene: TRBJ1-2; d_gene: .; CDR3aa: CASSLVTSYGYTF; CDR3nt: TGTGCCAGCAGCTTAGTCACGAGCTATGGCTACACCTTC
v_gene: TRBV7-2; abundance: .; j_gene: TRBJ1-1; d_gene: .; CDR3aa: CASSPSLGQNTEAFF; CDR3nt: TGTGCCAGCAGCCCGTCACTGGGACAGAACACTGAAGCTTTCTTT
v_gene: TRBV5-1; abundance: few; j_gene: TRBJ2-2; d_gene: .; CDR3aa: CASSLTRSNTGELFF; CDR3nt: TGCGCCAGCAGCTTAACCAGGTCGAACACCGGGGAGCTGTTTTTT
v_gene: TRBV27; abundance: .; j_gene: TRBJ2-7; d_gene: .; CDR3aa: CASSLDKGTYEQYF; CDR3nt: TGTGCCAGCAGTCTCGACAAGGGGACCTACGAGCAGTACTTC
v_gene: TRBV19; abundance: .; j_gene: TRBJ1-1; d_gene: TRBD1; CDR3aa: CATKATGMNTEAFF; CDR3nt: TGTGCCACCAAGGCGACAGGGATGAACACTGAAGCTTTCTTT
v_gene: TRBV2; abundance: .; j_gene: TRBJ2-5; d_gene: TRBD2; CDR3aa: CASSGTRGLETQYF; CDR3nt: TGTGCCAGCAGTGGGACTAGGGGCTTAGAGACCCAGTACTTC
v_gene: TRBV25-1; abundance: .; j_gene: TRBJ2-7; d_gene: .; CDR3aa: CASSEYRGREQYF; CDR3nt: TGTGCCAGCAGTGAATATAGGGGCCGGGAGCAGTACTTC
v_gene: TRBV19; abundance: .; j_gene: TRBJ1-5; d_gene: .; CDR3aa: CASMRVWVGPGYNQPQHF; CDR3nt: TGTGCCAGTATGAGAGTATGGGTCGGGCCGGGATACAATCAGCCCCAGCATTTT
v_gene: TRBV5-6; abundance: few; j_gene: TRBJ2-5; d_gene: TRBD2; CDR3aa: CASSSQAGGFGETQYF; CDR3nt: TGTGCCAGCAGCTCGCAGGCGGGGGGATTCGGAGAGACCCAGTACTTC
v_gene: TRBV3-1/TRBV3-2; abundance: .; j_gene: TRBJ2-2; d_gene: TRBD2; CDR3aa: CASSQTSGGLWTGELFF; CDR3nt: TGTGCCAGCAGCCAAACTAGCGGGGGACTATGGACCGGGGAGCTGTTTTTT